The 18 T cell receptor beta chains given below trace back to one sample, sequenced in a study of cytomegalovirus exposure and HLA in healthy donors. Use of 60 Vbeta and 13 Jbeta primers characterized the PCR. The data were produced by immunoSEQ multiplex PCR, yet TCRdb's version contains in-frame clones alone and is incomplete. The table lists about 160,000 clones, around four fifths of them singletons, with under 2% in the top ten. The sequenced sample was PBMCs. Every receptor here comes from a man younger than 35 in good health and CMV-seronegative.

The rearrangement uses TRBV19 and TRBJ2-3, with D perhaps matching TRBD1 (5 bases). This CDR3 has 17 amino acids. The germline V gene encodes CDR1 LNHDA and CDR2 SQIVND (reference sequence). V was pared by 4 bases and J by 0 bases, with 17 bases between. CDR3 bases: TGTGCCAGTAGTACCCTTCCTGGCAGGGCCAGCACAGATACGCAGTATTTT. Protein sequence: CASSTLPGRASTDTQYF.

CDR3 protein: CASSPSVETQYF. In DNA form, the CDR3 reads TGTGCCAGCAGTCCGTCTGTGGAGACCCAGTACTTC. This sequence joins TRBV28 and TRBJ2-5; D is undetermined. The V end lost 5 bases, the J end lost 5 bases, and 9 bases lay between the germline ends. The CDR3 is 12 residues long. Germline loops: CDR1 MDHEN, CDR2 SYDVKM.

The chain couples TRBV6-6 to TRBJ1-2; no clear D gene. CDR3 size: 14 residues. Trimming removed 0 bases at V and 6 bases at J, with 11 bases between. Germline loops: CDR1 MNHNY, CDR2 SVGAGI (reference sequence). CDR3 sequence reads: CASSYSSDLDGYTF. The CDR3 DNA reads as TGTGCCAGCAGTTACTCCTCGGACTTAGATGGCTACACCTTC.

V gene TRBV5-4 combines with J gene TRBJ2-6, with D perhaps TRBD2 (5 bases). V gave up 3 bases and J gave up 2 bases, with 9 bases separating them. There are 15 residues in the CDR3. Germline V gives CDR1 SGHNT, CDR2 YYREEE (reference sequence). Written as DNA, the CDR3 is TGTGCCAGCAGCTCTGGACTCGCTGGGGCCAACGTCCTGACTTTC. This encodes CASSSGLAGANVLTF.

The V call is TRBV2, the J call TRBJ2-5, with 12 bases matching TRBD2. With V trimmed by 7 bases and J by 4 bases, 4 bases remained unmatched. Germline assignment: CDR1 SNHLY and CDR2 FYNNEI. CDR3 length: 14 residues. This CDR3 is CASKASGGGETQYF. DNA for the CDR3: TGTGCCAGCAAGGCTAGCGGGGGGGGAGAGACCCAGTACTTC.

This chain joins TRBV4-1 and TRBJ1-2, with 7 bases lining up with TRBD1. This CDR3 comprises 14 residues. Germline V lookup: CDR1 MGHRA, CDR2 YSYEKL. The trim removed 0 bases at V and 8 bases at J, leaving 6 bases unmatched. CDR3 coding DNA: TGCGCCAGCAGCCAAGACCGACAGGGAGTCGGCTACACCTTC. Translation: CASSQDRQGVGYTF.

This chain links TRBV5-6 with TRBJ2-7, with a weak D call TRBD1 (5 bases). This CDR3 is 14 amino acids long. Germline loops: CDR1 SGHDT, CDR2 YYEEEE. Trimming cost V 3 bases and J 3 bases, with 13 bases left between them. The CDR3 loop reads CASSSRQKFYEQYF. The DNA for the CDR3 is TGTGCCAGCAGCTCGCGACAGAAGTTCTACGAGCAGTACTTC.

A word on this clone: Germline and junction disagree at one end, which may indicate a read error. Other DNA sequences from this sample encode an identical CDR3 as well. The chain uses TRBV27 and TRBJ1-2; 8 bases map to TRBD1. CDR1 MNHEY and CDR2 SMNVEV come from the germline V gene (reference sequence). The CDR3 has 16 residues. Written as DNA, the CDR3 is TGTGCCAGCAGTCCTCATTCGACAGGGGATTTTTATGGCTACACCTTT. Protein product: CASSPHSTGDFYGYTF.

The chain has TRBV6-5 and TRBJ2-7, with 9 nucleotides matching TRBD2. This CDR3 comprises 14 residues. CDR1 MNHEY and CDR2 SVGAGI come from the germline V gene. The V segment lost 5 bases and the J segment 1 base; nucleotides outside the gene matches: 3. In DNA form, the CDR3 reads TGTGCCAGCAGTAGCGGGGGGACGTCCTACGAGCAGTACTTC. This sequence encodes CASSSGGTSYEQYF.

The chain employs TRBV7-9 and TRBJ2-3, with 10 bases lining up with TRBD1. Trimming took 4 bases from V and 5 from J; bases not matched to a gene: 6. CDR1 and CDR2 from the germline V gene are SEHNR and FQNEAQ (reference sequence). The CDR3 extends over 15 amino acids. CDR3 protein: CASSSGTGAGDTQYF. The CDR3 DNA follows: TGTGCCAGCAGCTCCGGGACAGGGGCAGGAGATACGCAGTATTTT.

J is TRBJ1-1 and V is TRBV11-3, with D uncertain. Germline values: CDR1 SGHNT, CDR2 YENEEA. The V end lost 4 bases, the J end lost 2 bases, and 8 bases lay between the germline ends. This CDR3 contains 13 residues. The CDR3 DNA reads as TGTGCCAGCAGCTCCAGGCCTAACACTGAAGCTTTCTTT. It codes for CASSSRPNTEAFF.

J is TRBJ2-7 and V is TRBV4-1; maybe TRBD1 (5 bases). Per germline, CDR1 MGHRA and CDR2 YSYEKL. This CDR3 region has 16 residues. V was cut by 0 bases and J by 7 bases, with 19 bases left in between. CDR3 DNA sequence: TGCGCCAGCAGCCAAGATCCCGGGCCACCGAAGGGGGAGCAGTACTTC. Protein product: CASSQDPGPPKGEQYF.

For the CDR3, the DNA is TGTGCCAGCAGCTTACTGTTAGATACGCAGTATTTT. This codes for CASSLLLDTQYF. The rearrangement joins TRBV7-9 to TRBJ2-3, with D uncertain. The CDR3 covers 12 residues. Trimming took off 2 bases at V and 5 bases at J, with 5 bases between the two ends. Germline CDR1 reads SEHNR; CDR2 reads FQNEAQ (reference sequence).

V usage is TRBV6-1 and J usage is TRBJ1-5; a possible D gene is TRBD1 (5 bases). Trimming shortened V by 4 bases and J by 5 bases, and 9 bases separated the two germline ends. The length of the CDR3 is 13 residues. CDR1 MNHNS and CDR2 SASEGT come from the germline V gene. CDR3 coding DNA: TGTGCCAGCAGTGGGACACAGGATCAGCCCCAGCATTTT. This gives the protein CASSGTQDQPQHF.

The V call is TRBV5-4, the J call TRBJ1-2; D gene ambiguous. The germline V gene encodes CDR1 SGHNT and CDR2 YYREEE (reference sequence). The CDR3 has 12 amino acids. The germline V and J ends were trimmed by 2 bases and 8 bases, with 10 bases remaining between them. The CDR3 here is CASSLGGSGYTF. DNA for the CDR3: TGTGCCAGCAGCTTAGGAGGGAGCGGCTACACCTTC.

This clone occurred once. The chain's CDR3 is CASSRPAGHRRPYYNEQFF. The CDR3 DNA reads TGTGCCAGCAGTCGACCAGCCGGGCACAGGCGGCCTTACTACAATGAGCAGTTCTTC. The chain has TRBV6-9 and TRBJ2-1; tentative D call: TRBD1 (5 bases). From germline, CDR1 is MNHGY and CDR2 SVAAGI. The length of the CDR3 is 19 residues. The germline V and J ends were trimmed by 5 bases and 3 bases, with 26 bases remaining between them.

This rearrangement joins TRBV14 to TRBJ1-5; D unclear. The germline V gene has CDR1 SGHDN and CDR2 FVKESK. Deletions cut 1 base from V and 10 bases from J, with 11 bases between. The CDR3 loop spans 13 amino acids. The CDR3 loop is CASSQGWREPQHF. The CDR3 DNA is TGTGCCAGCAGCCAAGGGTGGAGGGAACCCCAGCATTTT.

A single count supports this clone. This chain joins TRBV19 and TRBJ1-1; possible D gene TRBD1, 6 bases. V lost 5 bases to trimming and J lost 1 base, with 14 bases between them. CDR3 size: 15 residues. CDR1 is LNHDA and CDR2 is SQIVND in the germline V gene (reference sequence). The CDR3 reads CASSLGQGQNTEAFF. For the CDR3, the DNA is TGTGCCAGTAGTCTTGGTCAGGGGCAGAACACTGAAGCTTTCTTT.